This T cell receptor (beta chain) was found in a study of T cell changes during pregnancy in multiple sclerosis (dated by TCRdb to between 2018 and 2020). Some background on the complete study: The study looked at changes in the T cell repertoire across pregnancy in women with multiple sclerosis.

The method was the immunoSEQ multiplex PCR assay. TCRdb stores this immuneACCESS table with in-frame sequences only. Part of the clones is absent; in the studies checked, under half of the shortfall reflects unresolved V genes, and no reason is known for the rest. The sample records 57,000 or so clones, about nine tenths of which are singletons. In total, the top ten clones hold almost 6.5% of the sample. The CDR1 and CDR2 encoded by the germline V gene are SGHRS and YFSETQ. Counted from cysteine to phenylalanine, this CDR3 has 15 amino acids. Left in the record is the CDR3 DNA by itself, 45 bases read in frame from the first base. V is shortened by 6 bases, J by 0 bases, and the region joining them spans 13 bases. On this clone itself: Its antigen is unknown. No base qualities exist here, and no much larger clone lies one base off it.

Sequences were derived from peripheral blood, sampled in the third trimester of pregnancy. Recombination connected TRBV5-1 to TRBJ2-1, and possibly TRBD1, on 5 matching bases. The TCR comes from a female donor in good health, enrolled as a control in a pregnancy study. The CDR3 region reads CASKGTGRSYNEQFF. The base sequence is TGCGCCAGCAAAGGAACAGGACGCTCCTACAATGAGCAGTTCTTC.